The 18 T cell receptor beta chains listed next were all sequenced from one sample in a study of blood T cell repertoires in COVID-19. Profiled with immunoSEQ multiplex PCR; TCRdb holds only in-frame clones, not every one. The sample includes about 180,000 clones, approximately 86% of them seen just once. Sequences were obtained from peripheral blood. All receptors derive from a woman in her 30s with active or convalescent COVID-19.

The chain couples TRBV20-1 to TRBJ2-7, with 7 bases aligning to TRBD2. Trimming removed 3 bases from V and 7 bases from J; junction bases left unmatched: 12. Per the germline V gene, CDR1 is DFQATT and CDR2 is SNEGSKA (reference sequence). The CDR3 runs to 14 residues. CDR3 loop: CSASLVAGKDEQYF. The CDR3 DNA reads TGCAGTGCTAGTTTAGTAGCGGGCAAGGATGAGCAGTACTTC.

The chain has TRBV5-1 and TRBJ2-5, with 10 bases lining up with TRBD2. Trimming removed 3 bases from V and 1 base from J; junction bases left unmatched: 6. The CDR3 is 16 amino acids. In germline, CDR1 is SGHRS, CDR2 YFSETQ. The CDR3 nucleotides read TGCGCCAGCAGCTCGTTAGCGGGAGGCGTCCAAGAGACCCAGTACTTC. Translated, it gives CASSSLAGGVQETQYF.

This clone has just a few counts. The chain uses TRBV2 and TRBJ2-7; TRBD2 matches at 14 bases. CDR3 length equals 13 residues. CDR1 SNHLY and CDR2 FYNNEI come from the germline V gene. The ends lost 3 bases at V and 12 bases at J; junction bases unmatched: 4. The chain's CDR3 is CASSDGLAGGGYF. In DNA form, the CDR3 reads TGTGCCAGCAGTGATGGACTAGCGGGAGGTGGGTACTTC. The full variable domain, its missing parts supplied by reference TRBV2 and TRBJ2-7, is EPEVTQTPSHQVTQMGQEVILRCVPISNHLYFYWYRQILGQKVEFLVSFYNNEISEKSEIFDDQFSVERPDGSNFTLKIRSTKLEDSAMYFCASSDGLAGGGYFGPGTRLTVT.

J is TRBJ1-2 and V is TRBV5-1, with 9 bases lining up with TRBD1. V shed 3 bases, J shed 4 bases, and the junction held 10 bases outside the gene matches. This CDR3 spans 16 amino acids. The germline CDR1 and CDR2 sequences are SGHRS and YFSETQ. The CDR3 DNA is TGCGCCAGCAGCTCAGTCCCGGGACAGGGAAGCTATGGCTACACCTTC. This sequence encodes CASSSVPGQGSYGYTF.

A single count supports this clone. The chain is built from TRBV6-5 and TRBJ1-1; no firm D call. The CDR3 has 13 residues. Germline V gives CDR1 MNHEY, CDR2 SVGAGI. The ends were cut back, 7 bases at V and 1 base at J, with 10 bases in the middle. CDR3 region: CASILSGNTEAFF. CDR3 sequence (DNA): TGTGCCAGCATCCTATCGGGGAACACTGAAGCTTTCTTT.

This clone was picked up one time. V usage is TRBV5-5 and J usage is TRBJ2-5; 10 positions match TRBD1. The CDR3 length is 17 residues. Per germline, CDR1 SGHKS and CDR2 YYEKEE (reference sequence). With V trimmed by 2 bases and J by 4 bases, 11 bases remained unmatched. The CDR3 loop reads CASSLGLTGGSAETQYF. In DNA, the CDR3 is TGTGCCAGCAGCTTAGGACTGACAGGGGGCTCTGCAGAGACCCAGTACTTC.

This clone was recorded only once. The V call is TRBV18, the J call TRBJ2-2; D possibly corresponds to TRBD1 (6 bases). Per germline, CDR1 KGHSH and CDR2 LQKENI. Trimming pared 1 base from V and 5 bases from J, leaving 14 bases between. The CDR3 length is 16 residues. Here the CDR3 reads CASSPQATGRTGELFF. DNA of the CDR3: TGTGCCAGCTCACCACAGGCAACAGGGCGGACCGGGGAGCTGTTTTTT. The full variable domain, completed using reference TRBV18 and TRBJ2-2, is NAGVMQNPRHLVRRRGQEARLRCSPMKGHSHVYWYRQLPEEGLKFMVYLQKENIIDESGMPKERFSAEFPKEGPSILRIQQVVRGDSAAYFCASSPQATGRTGELFFGEGSRLTVL.

The chain employs TRBV5-4 and TRBJ1-2; 10 nucleotides line up with TRBD1. V gave up 3 bases and J gave up 8 bases; unmatched junction bases: 13. The germline V gene encodes CDR1 SGHNT and CDR2 YYREEE (reference sequence). The length of the CDR3 is 16 residues. The chain's CDR3 is CASSWGPGTGVGGYTF. In nucleotides, the CDR3 is TGTGCCAGCAGCTGGGGCCCCGGGACAGGGGTGGGAGGCTACACCTTC. The whole variable domain, filled in from reference TRBV5-4 and TRBJ1-2, reads ETGVTQSPTHLIKTRGQQVTLRCSSQSGHNTVSWYQQALGQGPQFIFQYYREEENGRGNFPPRFSGLQFPNYSSELNVNALELDDSALYLCASSWGPGTGVGGYTFGSGTRLTVV.

J is TRBJ2-2 and V is TRBV4-2; 9 bases are shared with TRBD2. Germline CDR1 is LGHNA and CDR2 is YNFKEQ. CDR3 length: 15 residues. Germline trimming cut 2 bases from V and 4 bases from J; bases unmatched to any gene: 2. DNA for the CDR3: TGTGCCAGCAGCCAACCTAGCGGGGTCACCGGGGAGCTGTTTTTT. The encoded protein is CASSQPSGVTGELFF.

The V call is TRBV27, the J call TRBJ1-5, with a weak D call TRBD1 (6 bases). Trimming removed 8 bases from V and 3 bases from J, with 11 bases in between. The length of the CDR3 is 13 residues. Germline V gives CDR1 MNHEY, CDR2 SMNVEV (reference sequence). CDR3 sequence (DNA): TGTGCCAGCTCCTGGGGGCCCAATCAGCCCCAGCATTTT. This encodes CASSWGPNQPQHF.

The rearrangement joins TRBV5-5 to TRBJ2-6; D not resolved. Trimming left V 4 bases short and J 0 bases short, with 11 bases between. The germline V gene encodes CDR1 SGHKS and CDR2 YYEKEE (reference sequence). The CDR3 spans 16 residues. The CDR3 region is CASSREAFSGANVLTF. DNA for the CDR3: TGTGCCAGCAGCCGAGAGGCGTTCTCTGGGGCCAACGTCCTGACTTTC.

V usage is TRBV27 and J usage is TRBJ2-7; D call uncertain. The CDR3 runs to 14 residues. CDR1 and CDR2 (germline): MNHEY, SMNVEV (reference sequence). V lost 3 bases, J lost 3 bases, and 12 bases lay in between. CDR3 loop: CASSFSSYHYEQYF. CDR3 sequence (DNA): TGTGCCAGCAGTTTTTCTAGTTACCACTACGAGCAGTACTTC.

The chain links TRBV2 to TRBJ1-1, with D tentatively TRBD1 (6 bases). The CDR3 is made up of 14 amino acids. The V gene's germline CDR1 is SNHLY and CDR2 FYNNEI. Trimming removed 6 bases from V and 7 bases from J, with 18 bases in between. Written as DNA, the CDR3 is TGTGCCAGCAGCCTAAAACAGGGATGGGGTGAAGCTTTCTTT. This gives the protein CASSLKQGWGEAFF.

The gene calls are TRBV4-1 and TRBJ1-2, with D maybe TRBD1 (6 bases). The CDR3 extends over 15 amino acids. V lost 1 base and J lost 7, with 16 bases in between. CDR1 and CDR2 from the germline V gene are MGHRA and YSYEKL. CDR3 amino acids: CASSQGPGAVFGYTF. In DNA form, the CDR3 reads TGCGCCAGCAGCCAAGGGCCAGGGGCGGTATTTGGCTACACCTTC.

The chain uses TRBV7-2 and TRBJ2-7; 8 nucleotides line up with TRBD1. There are 16 residues in the CDR3. With V trimmed by 2 bases and J by 1 base, 7 bases remained unmatched. Germline V gene lookup returns CDR1 SGHTA and CDR2 FQGNSA. CDR3 nucleotides: TGTGCCAGCAGCTTACTCGAGACAGGGGTATCCTACGAGCAGTACTTC. This sequence encodes CASSLLETGVSYEQYF.

The chain carries TRBV24-1 and TRBJ2-2; possibly TRBD1 for D (6 bases). The CDR3 is made up of 16 amino acids. Trimming shortened V by 7 bases and J by 5 bases, and 19 bases separated the two germline ends. Germline loops: CDR1 KGHDR, CDR2 SFDVKD. The CDR3 coding sequence is TGTGCCACCAGACCGACCGAACAGGGAACGACCGGGGAGCTGTTTTTT. Its translation is CATRPTEQGTTGELFF.

The chain has TRBV3-1 (or the pseudogene TRBV3-2) and TRBJ1-4; TRBD1 matches 11 bases. Germline V gives CDR1 LGHDT, CDR2 YNNKEL (reference sequence). V shed 5 bases and J 4 bases; nucleotides not matched to a gene: 9. The CDR3 runs 17 residues. The CDR3 loop is CASSFGTGGRGNEKLFF. CDR3 nucleotide sequence: TGTGCCAGCAGCTTCGGGACAGGGGGAAGGGGTAATGAAAAACTGTTTTTT.

This chain connects TRBV18 to TRBJ2-5, with 13 bases lining up with TRBD2. The V gene's germline CDR1 is KGHSH and CDR2 LQKENI. Losses at the gene ends were 6 bases for V and 1 base for J; bases not matched to a gene: 11. The CDR3 has 18 amino acids. For the CDR3, the DNA is TGTGCCAGCTCGGTTAGGACTAGCGGGAGACCTCCCCAAGAGACCCAGTACTTC. Translating gives CASSVRTSGRPPQETQYF.